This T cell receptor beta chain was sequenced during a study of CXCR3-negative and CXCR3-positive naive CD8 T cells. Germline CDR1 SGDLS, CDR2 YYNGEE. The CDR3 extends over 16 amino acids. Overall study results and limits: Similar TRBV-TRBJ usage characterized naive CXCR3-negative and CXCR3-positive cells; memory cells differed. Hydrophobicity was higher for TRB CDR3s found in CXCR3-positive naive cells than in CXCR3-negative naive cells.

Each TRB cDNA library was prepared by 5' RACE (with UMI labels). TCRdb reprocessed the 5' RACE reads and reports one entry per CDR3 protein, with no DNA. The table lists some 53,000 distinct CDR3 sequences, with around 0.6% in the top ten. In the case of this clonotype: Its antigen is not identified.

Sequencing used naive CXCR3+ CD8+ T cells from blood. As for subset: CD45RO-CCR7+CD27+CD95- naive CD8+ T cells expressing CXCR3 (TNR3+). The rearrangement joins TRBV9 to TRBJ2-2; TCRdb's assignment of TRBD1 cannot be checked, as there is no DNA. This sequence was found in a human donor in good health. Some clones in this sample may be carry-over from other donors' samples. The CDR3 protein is CASSGTGASNTGELFF.